A selection of T cell receptor beta chains follows, all from one sample in a study of cytomegalovirus exposure and HLA in healthy donors. The method was immunoSEQ multiplex PCR; TCRdb's version includes in-frame clones alone and lacks a portion of them. The sample carries about 160,000 clones, approximately 85% recorded once. Material: PBMCs. These receptors originate from a man aged 45 to 65 in good health and CMV-seropositive. Both conserved end residues are part of each CDR3. Fields, in order: J gene, V gene, D gene, clone size, CDR3 DNA, CDR3 protein. The D gene is left open where the match is weak. Size is stated for part of the rows, as once, few or many counts, or as a class when the clone is expanded.

TRBJ2-2,TRBV7-2,-,-,TGTGCCAGCAGCTTAGCGAGTAGGGGCAACACCGGGGAGCTGTTTTTT,CASSLASRGNTGELFF
TRBJ2-1,TRBV7-3,TRBD2,-,TGTGCCAGCAGCTTCGGGACTAGCGGGGGAAATGAGCAGTTCTTC,CASSFGTSGGNEQFF
TRBJ2-2,TRBV6-5,-,few,TGTGCCAGCAGTTACAGCGTCACCGGGGAGCTGTTTTTT,CASSYSVTGELFF
TRBJ2-7,TRBV7-2,TRBD2,-,TGTGCCAGCAGCTTGAGGACTAGCGGGAGGGCGGTCTACGAGCAGTACTTC,CASSLRTSGRAVYEQYF
TRBJ1-1,TRBV4-3,-,-,TGCGCCAGCAGCCACATACCCCAGGCGGAGGTGAACACTGAAGCTTTCTTT,CASSHIPQAEVNTEAFF
TRBJ2-7,TRBV5-4,TRBD2,-,TGTGCCAGCAGCCAGACGGGACTAGCCTCCGAGCAGTACTTC,CASSQTGLASEQYF
TRBJ2-1,TRBV2,TRBD2,once,TGTGCCAGCAGTTTAACTAGCGGGGTCTACAATGAGCAGTTCTTC,CASSLTSGVYNEQFF
TRBJ1-6,TRBV4-1,TRBD1,-,TGCGCCAGCAGCCAAGTAACAGGGGACAACTATAATTCACCCCTCCACTTT,CASSQVTGDNYNSPLHF
TRBJ1-2,TRBV6-5,-,-,TGTGCCAGCAGTTCGCTCAGGGGCTGGGGTGGCTACACCTTC,CASSSLRGWGGYTF
TRBJ2-3,TRBV5-1,-,few,TGCGCCAGCAGCTTGGTCAGTAGTAGCGCCGATACGCAGTATTTT,CASSLVSSSADTQYF
TRBJ2-1,TRBV6-5,-,-,TGTGCCAGCAGCCAGTCTAGGTTGCGCAATGAGCAGTTCTTC,CASSQSRLRNEQFF
TRBJ2-7,TRBV4-3,TRBD1,-,TGCGCCAGCAGCCAAGATCGTGGCAGGGGGTCCGAGCAGTACTTC,CASSQDRGRGSEQYF
TRBJ1-2,TRBV29-1,TRBD1,-,TGCAGCGTTCTGACAGCAGGGGGCGGCTATGGCTACACCTTC,CSVLTAGGGYGYTF
TRBJ2-2,TRBV6-5,TRBD1,-,TGTGCCAGCAGGGGGACAGGGGGTCGCACCGGGGAGCTGTTTTTT,CASRGTGGRTGELFF
TRBJ1-1,TRBV5-4,-,-,TGTGCCAGCAGCTTGGTTGGACTCCGGGGTGAAGCTTTCTTT,CASSLVGLRGEAFF
TRBJ2-3,TRBV5-4,TRBD1,-,TGTGCCAGCAGCTGGGACAGGGCCAGCACAGATACGCAGTATTTT,CASSWDRASTDTQYF
TRBJ2-7,TRBV18,-,-,TGTGCCAGCCGAGGTGAGGGTACCGAGCAGTACTTC,CASRGEGTEQYF
TRBJ2-1,TRBV19,TRBD1,-,TGTGCCAGTAGTATAGATCCCCTTTACAGGGGCAATGAGCAGTTCTTC,CASSIDPLYRGNEQFF
TRBJ2-1,TRBV4-2,TRBD2,-,TGTGCCAGCAGCCCATGGACTAGCCGAACTAATGAGCAGTTCTTC,CASSPWTSRTNEQFF
TRBJ2-7,TRBV28,TRBD1,-,TGTGCCAGCAGAGGAGAGGACAGGTGGTCCGAGCAGTACTTC,CASRGEDRWSEQYF
TRBJ2-3,TRBV18,TRBD1,-,TGTGCCAGCTCACCACCGAGACAGGGTAGAGATACGCAGTATTTT,CASSPPRQGRDTQYF
TRBJ2-5,TRBV11-2,-,-,TGTGCCAGCAGCTTAAGGGGACTGGGGGGAGGGACCCAGTACTTC,CASSLRGLGGGTQYF
TRBJ1-1,TRBV30,-,-,TGTGCCTGGAAGTTAAGACAGCGAAGAACTGAAGCTTTCTTT,CAWKLRQRRTEAFF
TRBJ2-1,TRBV28,-,-,TGTGCCAGCAGTTTGGAAGACCGGGCTAGCGTGAACAATGAGCAGTTCTTC,CASSLEDRASVNNEQFF
TRBJ2-7,TRBV9,-,-,TGTGCCAGCAGCCAGGGTGGGCCCGACGAGCAGTACTTC,CASSQGGPDEQYF
TRBJ2-3,TRBV6-6,-,-,TGTGCCAGCAGCCCCGGACAGTATTCGACAGATACGCAGTATTTT,CASSPGQYSTDTQYF
TRBJ2-2,TRBV5-1,-,few,TGCGCCAGCAGCTACCCATCCAGGATTTCCAGCATCGGGGAGCTGTTTTTT,CASSYPSRISSIGELFF
TRBJ2-5,TRBV28,-,once,TGTGCCAGCAGTGTCGGGACTGCATGGGTGGTTGGCCAGTACTTC,CASSVGTAWVVGQYF
TRBJ2-3,TRBV6-5,TRBD2,-,TGTGCCAGCAGTTACCTGGCTAGCGGGGCTGCCACGCAGTATTTT,CASSYLASGAATQYF
TRBJ2-5,TRBV13,TRBD2,-,TGTGCCAGCAGCTCCCGGTCGGGACTAGCGGACCAAGAGACCCAGTACTTC,CASSSRSGLADQETQYF
TRBJ2-3,TRBV27,TRBD2,few,TGTGCCAGCAACCCCGGGAGGGGATTGGGCACAGATACGCAGTATTTT,CASNPGRGLGTDTQYF
TRBJ2-3,TRBV19,TRBD2,-,TGTGCCAGTAGTCGACCCGGGGGACTAGACACAGATACGCAGTATTTT,CASSRPGGLDTDTQYF
TRBJ2-1,TRBV6-6,-,-,TGTGCCAGCAGTTACTCGATGCAGGTGGAAAATGATGAGCAGTTCTTC,CASSYSMQVENDEQFF
TRBJ2-5,TRBV7-3,TRBD2,-,TGTGCCAGCAGCTCGGGACTACGGGAGACCCAGTACTTC,CASSSGLRETQYF
TRBJ1-6,TRBV28,TRBD1,-,TGTGCCAGCAGGCCCCCGGGACAGGGCAAAAATTCACCCCTCCACTTT,CASRPPGQGKNSPLHF
TRBJ1-2,TRBV6-5,TRBD1,once,TGTGCCAGCAGTTGGCTAGGGGGCGGCGGCTACACCTTC,CASSWLGGGGYTF
TRBJ1-2,TRBV4-3,-,-,TGCGCCAGCAGCCCGCTGGCGGGGGGCTGGGGCTACACCTTC,CASSPLAGGWGYTF
TRBJ2-5,TRBV7-9,TRBD2,-,TGTGCCAGCAGCTTAGCGCGCGGGGGTGCTCAAGAGACCCAGTACTTC,CASSLARGGAQETQYF
TRBJ2-5,TRBV13,TRBD2,-,TGTGCCAGCAGCTTAAGGGTAGCGGGGTTACAAGAGACCCAGTACTTC,CASSLRVAGLQETQYF
TRBJ1-1,TRBV7-2,-,-,TGTGCCAGCAGCCCGCGGACTAACACTGAAGCTTTCTTT,CASSPRTNTEAFF
TRBJ2-3,TRBV11-3,-,-,TGTGCCAGCAGCTTAGGGCGGGCAGATACGCAGTATTTT,CASSLGRADTQYF
TRBJ1-1,TRBV6-6,TRBD1,-,TGTGCCAGCAGTAGAGACAGGGGGTGGGAAGCTTTCTTT,CASSRDRGWEAFF
TRBJ1-3,TRBV15,TRBD1,-,TGTGCCACCAGCACAGACAGGGGAAGAAACACCATATATTTT,CATSTDRGRNTIYF
TRBJ2-3,TRBV19,TRBD1,-,TGTGCCAGTAGGACTTCCGGGACAGGGACCACAGATACGCAGTATTTT,CASRTSGTGTTDTQYF